These 11 T cell receptor beta chains came from one sample sequenced in a study of T cells in Graves' hyperthyroidism and ophthalmopathy. It was RNA transcripts that yielded the amplified TCR beta CDR3 regions. A first-round RT-PCR of the TCR CDR3 used the HTBI primer set. TCRdb reprocessed the multiplex PCR reads with MiXCR, giving one entry per CDR3 protein. The table lists about 290,000 distinct CDR3 sequences, about an eighth of them singletons. What was sequenced was blood. The receptor set was obtained from a woman in her thirties with Graves' hyperthyroidism that later progressed to Graves' ophthalmopathy.

This clonotype was recorded at least ten times. V and J are TRBV20-1 and TRBJ2-5, with 10 bases matching TRBD2. V lost 5 bases to trimming and J lost 3 bases; unmatched junction nucleotides: 3. The CDR3 sequence is 13 residues long. Looked up from germline, CDR1 is DFQATT and CDR2 is SNEGSKA (reference sequence). The CDR3, as DNA: TGCAGTGCTGACGGACTAGCGGAAGAGACCCAGTACTTC. This translates into CSADGLAEETQYF.

This clonotype was seen repeatedly, ten times or more. The rearrangement links TRBV12-3 or TRBV12-4 to TRBJ1-5, with TRBD1 as a possible D gene (6 bases). V lost 5 bases, J lost 5 bases, and 10 bases lay in between. There are 13 residues in the CDR3. CDR3 loop: CASSTGTYQPQHF. CDR3 sequence (DNA): TGTGCCAGCAGTACCGGGACATATCAGCCCCAGCATTTT.

J is TRBJ2-4 and V is TRBV5-8, with 11 bases lining up with TRBD2. CDR1 is SGHTS and CDR2 is YDEGEE in the germline V gene. Trimming took 0 bases from V and 8 from J; bases not matched to a gene: 4. The CDR3 spans 15 residues. DNA for the CDR3: TGTGCCAGCAGCTTGGATAGCGGGAGGGCCGACATTCAGTACTTC. Protein sequence: CASSLDSGRADIQYF.

The chain carries TRBV7-2 and TRBJ2-5; TRBD2 aligns across 11 bases. CDR1 SGHTA and CDR2 FQGNSA come from the germline V gene. The CDR3 length is 16 residues. Unmatched junction bases numbered 7, after V lost 0 bases and J lost 7 bases. The CDR3 loop reads CASSLALLAGEGTQYF. The CDR3 nucleotides read TGTGCCAGCAGCTTAGCCTTACTAGCGGGAGAGGGGACCCAGTACTTC.

This clonotype was seen many times. The chain combines TRBV11-2 with TRBJ2-3; 10 nucleotides align to TRBD2. The CDR3 has 17 amino acids. From germline, CDR1 is SGHAT and CDR2 FQNNGV. The ends lost 4 bases at V and 2 bases at J; junction bases unmatched: 9. In DNA, the CDR3 is TGTGCCAGCAGCTCCTTGACTAGCGGGTCATACACAGATACGCAGTATTTT. Residues: CASSSLTSGSYTDTQYF. Full variable domain (rest looked up from reference TRBV11-2 and TRBJ2-3): EAGVAQSPRYKIIEKRQSVAFWCNPISGHATLYWYQQILGQGPKLLIQFQNNGVVDDSQLPKDRFSAERLKGVDSTLKIQPAKLEDSAVYLCASSSLTSGSYTDTQYFGPGTRLTVL.

This clonotype was counted ten times or more. The V gene is TRBV27, the J gene TRBJ2-7, with a possible D match to TRBD2 (5 bases). This CDR3 region has 14 residues. Germline CDR1 and CDR2: MNHEY and SMNVEV (reference sequence). The germline V and J ends were trimmed by 5 bases and 4 bases, with 15 bases remaining between them. The CDR3 reads CASSPDGLTYEQYF. CDR3 sequence (DNA): TGTGCCAGCAGTCCAGACGGACTTACTTACGAGCAGTACTTC.

This clonotype was recorded at least ten times. The rearrangement joins TRBV18 to TRBJ1-3; D not certain. V lost 2 bases, J lost 3 bases, and 5 bases lay in between. The CDR3 sequence is 13 residues long. Germline-derived CDR1 and CDR2 are KGHSH and LQKENI. CDR3 nucleotide sequence: TGTGCCAGCTCACCAGGAGTTGGAAACACCATATATTTT. It codes for CASSPGVGNTIYF.

This clonotype was seen only a few times. The rearrangement uses TRBV27 and TRBJ2-1; no reliable D call. Trimming took 7 bases from V and 3 from J, leaving 13 bases between them. The CDR3 covers 14 residues. Germline V lookup: CDR1 MNHEY, CDR2 SMNVEV (reference sequence). The CDR3 spells CASKPRAVYNEQFF. The CDR3, as DNA: TGTGCCAGCAAACCACGGGCGGTCTACAATGAGCAGTTCTTC.

This clonotype was recorded at least ten times. The chain uses TRBV6-4 and TRBJ1-1; D is unclear. V was pared by 2 bases and J by 0 bases, with 10 bases between. The CDR3 contains 15 residues. Germline CDR1 and CDR2: MRHNA and SNTAGT. CDR3 residues: CASSDPRLMNTEAFF. DNA for the CDR3: TGTGCCAGCAGTGACCCGAGGCTGATGAACACTGAAGCTTTCTTT.

This clonotype has at least ten counts. The genes are TRBV7-2 and TRBJ1-1; D unclear. Germline CDR1 and CDR2: SGHTA and FQGNSA. Trimming took 1 base from V and 4 from J, leaving 10 bases between them. CDR3 length equals 14 residues. CDR3 sequence: CASSLGLGITEAFF. CDR3 nucleotides: TGTGCCAGCAGCTTAGGGCTCGGTATCACTGAAGCTTTCTTT.

In its sample, this clonotype was seen many times. The chain links TRBV6-2 or TRBV6-3 to TRBJ2-1; 8 nucleotides match TRBD1. The CDR3 has 17 residues. Losses at the gene ends were 2 bases for V and 0 bases for J; bases not matched to a gene: 6. Germline V gene sequence: CDR1 MNHEY, CDR2 SVGEGT. The CDR3 reads CASSYRTGTNSYNEQFF. For the CDR3, the DNA is TGTGCCAGCAGTTACCGGACAGGGACGAACTCCTACAATGAGCAGTTCTTC.